The 16 T cell receptor beta chains given below trace back to one sample, sequenced in a study of T cell responses to AZD1222 COVID-19 vaccine. Produced via immunoSEQ multiplex PCR; TCRdb's table is partial and in-frame only. The data hold roughly 200,000 clones, with about 93% observed a single time. This specimen consisted of peripheral blood, obtained 28 days after the second dose of the MenACWY control vaccine. These TCRs come from an adult who received the MenACWY meningococcal vaccine as a control.

The gene calls are TRBV4-3 and TRBJ1-2; 8 bases align to TRBD1. Germline loops: CDR1 LGHNA, CDR2 YSLEER. There are 15 residues in the CDR3. After removal of 1 base from V and 3 bases from J, the junction contained 4 bases not matched to a gene. The CDR3: CASSQAPGQDYGYTF. DNA of the CDR3: TGCGCCAGCAGCCAAGCTCCGGGACAGGACTATGGCTACACCTTC.

This clone was observed once. This chain joins TRBV5-1 and TRBJ1-1; 7 bases are shared with TRBD1. V lost 2 bases, J lost 7 bases, and 5 bases stayed unmatched. Per the germline V gene, CDR1 is SGHRS and CDR2 is YFSETQ. The CDR3 is 13 amino acids. Here the CDR3 reads CASSFSGQVEAFF. In nucleotides, the CDR3 is TGCGCCAGCAGCTTCTCTGGACAGGTTGAAGCTTTCTTT.

The rearrangement uses TRBV4-2 and TRBJ1-2, with no clear D. The CDR3 is 13 amino acids. The germline V gene encodes CDR1 LGHNA and CDR2 YNFKEQ. With 1 base removed from V and 0 bases from J, the gap between germline ends came to 3 bases. The DNA for the CDR3 is TGTGCCAGCAGCCAAGGGACTAACTATGGCTACACCTTC. It translates to CASSQGTNYGYTF.

The chain links TRBV7-9 to TRBJ1-3, with 10 bases identical to TRBD1. V trimming: 1 base; J trimming: 7 bases; junction bases outside the gene matches: 4. The CDR3 is made up of 15 amino acids. Per germline, CDR1 SEHNR and CDR2 FQNEAQ (reference sequence). As DNA, the CDR3 is TGTGCCAGCAGCTTAGGTCGACAGGGGGCGAACACCATATATTTT. Encoded protein: CASSLGRQGANTIYF.

This chain links TRBV6-5 with TRBJ1-1; possible D gene TRBD1, 6 bases. Trimming shortened V by 5 bases and J by 8 bases, and 21 bases separated the two germline ends. The germline V gene encodes CDR1 MNHEY and CDR2 SVGAGI. The CDR3 extends over 15 amino acids. In nucleotides, the CDR3 is TGTGCCAGCAGTCCTACAGGGATAACCGCCCGCGAAGCTTTCTTT. It translates to CASSPTGITAREAFF.

This clone was counted once. The V and J genes are TRBV9 and TRBJ1-3; 7 bases line up with TRBD1. The CDR3 has 16 amino acids. The V and J ends lost 0 bases and 0 bases, in that order; junction bases with no gene match: 3. CDR1 is SGDLS and CDR2 is YYNGEE in the germline V gene. The CDR3 DNA reads as TGTGCCAGCAGCGTAGTCGCAGGGGGCTCTGGAAACACCATATATTTT. Translating gives CASSVVAGGSGNTIYF.

The chain combines TRBV5-1 with TRBJ1-3; maybe TRBD1 (5 bases). Trimming cost V 2 bases and J 0 bases, with 15 bases left between them. The germline V gene encodes CDR1 SGHRS and CDR2 YFSETQ. CDR3 length: 17 amino acids. The CDR3 bases are TGCGCCAGCAGCTTAGCGTCAGGGTTTGACTCTGGAAACACCATATATTTT. It specifies CASSLASGFDSGNTIYF.

The chain carries TRBV6-5 and TRBJ1-1, with D maybe TRBD1 (6 bases). The germline V gene has CDR1 MNHEY and CDR2 SVGAGI. Trimming cost V 5 bases and J 10 bases, with 20 bases left between them. This CDR3 has 14 amino acids. For the CDR3, the DNA is TGTGCCAGCAGTCCTTGGGGAGGGGGAGAGATAGCTTTCTTT. Amino acid sequence: CASSPWGGGEIAFF.

The CDR3 bases are TGTGCCAGCGGGCTGGGGACAGGGTACTACGAGCAGTACTTC. Its translation: CASGLGTGYYEQYF. The chain joins TRBV5-6 to TRBJ2-7; 9 bases are a match to TRBD1. Trimming removed 7 bases from V and 3 bases from J; junction bases left unmatched: 8. The CDR3 is 14 amino acids. Germline V CDR1 and CDR2: SGHDT, YYEEEE.

This chain links TRBV5-6 with TRBJ1-6, with 9 bases lining up with TRBD1. Losses at the gene ends were 4 bases for V and 10 bases for J; bases not matched to a gene: 9. The CDR3 loop spans 15 amino acids. Germline CDR1 is SGHDT and CDR2 is YYEEEE. CDR3 DNA: TGTGCCAGCAGCCGCGGGACAGGGAATTTGTCACCCCTCCACTTT. This codes for CASSRGTGNLSPLHF.

The V call is TRBV6-5, the J call TRBJ2-1; D call uncertain. In germline, CDR1 is MNHEY, CDR2 SVGAGI. The CDR3 is 12 residues long. V lost 7 bases to trimming and J lost 6 bases, with 10 bases between them. The CDR3 here is CASIGRTNEQFF. The CDR3 nucleotides read TGTGCCAGCATCGGCAGGACCAATGAGCAGTTCTTC.

CDR3 protein: CASSQGVASAEAFF. The CDR3 bases are TGTGCCAGCAGCCAAGGGGTCGCGTCCGCTGAAGCTTTCTTT. The V and J genes are TRBV3-1 (or the pseudogene TRBV3-2) and TRBJ1-1, with unresolved D. The CDR3 sequence is 14 residues long. The V gene's germline CDR1 is LGHDT and CDR2 YNNKEL (reference sequence). Trimming removed 1 base from V and 6 bases from J, with 12 bases in between.

This clone showed up just a few times. DNA of the CDR3: TGTGCCAGCAGCAGGGACAGGGGCTACTATGGCTACACCTTC. The encoded protein is CASSRDRGYYGYTF. This sequence joins TRBV5-6 and TRBJ1-2; TRBD1 matches at 10 bases. V gave up 4 bases and J gave up 3 bases; unmatched junction bases: 3. The CDR3 length is 14 residues. In germline, CDR1 is SGHDT, CDR2 YYEEEE.

The chain recombines TRBV7-9 with TRBJ1-1; no reliable D call. The V end was cut by 5 bases, the J end by 4 bases, with 17 bases between. This CDR3 is built from 15 residues. Germline CDR1 SEHNR, CDR2 FQNEAQ (reference sequence). The CDR3 nucleotides are TGTGCCAGCAGCCCCGCCCGGGATGTGGGCACTGAAGCTTTCTTT. It translates to CASSPARDVGTEAFF. The whole variable domain, filled in from reference TRBV7-9 and TRBJ1-1, reads DTGVSQNPRHKITKRGQNVTFRCDPISEHNRLYWYRQTLGQGPEFLTYFQNEAQLEKSRLLSDRFSAERPKGSFSTLEIQRTEQGDSAMYLCASSPARDVGTEAFFGQGTRLTVV.

The chain joins TRBV9 to TRBJ1-1; no clear D gene. With 0 bases removed from V and 5 bases from J, the gap between germline ends came to 14 bases. The CDR3 has 15 amino acids. CDR1 SGDLS and CDR2 YYNGEE come from the germline V gene. CDR3 region: CASSVAQTPRTEAFF. The CDR3 region has the DNA TGTGCCAGCAGCGTAGCACAGACCCCGCGGACTGAAGCTTTCTTT.

This clone was recorded once. The chain combines TRBV18 with TRBJ1-5; no clear D gene. The V end was cut by 2 bases, the J end by 2 bases, with 4 bases between. This CDR3 spans 13 amino acids. CDR1 and CDR2 from the germline V gene are KGHSH and LQKENI. As DNA, the CDR3 is TGTGCCAGCTCACCAGGGGGCAATCAGCCCCAGCATTTT. It codes for CASSPGGNQPQHF.